Presented here are 20 T cell receptor beta chains from one specimen sequenced in a study of vaccination and CD4 T cells after COVID-19. Cultured CD4+ T-cell DNA underwent Oncomine TCR Beta short-read sequencing. TCRdb recomputed calls from the PCR reads with MiXCR, one row per CDR3 protein. The repertoire has 20,000 to 25,000 distinct CDR3 sequences, less than 40% of them found once; the top ten carry 2.6%. As for time point: late sampling 161 to 241 days after vaccination in a few convalescent patients. Specified treatment: approximately 9-day PBMC culture with coronavirus spike peptide pools or control peptides (ViraFEST assay). Their specific antigens are unknown. The specimen comprised CD4+ T cells from blood, cultured in vitro, sampled about 7 months after SARS-CoV-2 vaccination. These receptors were obtained from a human donor who had recovered from COVID-19.

This clonotype has just one count. The chain uses TRBV6-1 and TRBJ2-7; 13 bases match TRBD2. V lost 6 bases and J lost 4; bases outside the gene matches: 6. Germline CDR1 and CDR2: MNHNS and SASEGT. This CDR3 has 15 residues. The CDR3 here is CASRGGLAGTYEQYF. The CDR3 nucleotides read TGTGCCAGCAGGGGGGGACTAGCGGGAACATACGAGCAGTACTTC.

The chain is built from TRBV5-4 and TRBJ2-5; 7 nucleotides line up with TRBD2. Germline V CDR1 and CDR2: SGHNT, YYREEE (reference sequence). This CDR3 has 14 residues. With V trimmed by 2 bases and J by 3 bases, 4 bases remained unmatched. The CDR3 spells CASSFRLAEETQYF. CDR3 DNA sequence: TGTGCCAGCAGCTTCCGCCTAGCGGAAGAGACCCAGTACTTC.

There are a few counts of this clonotype. The chain links TRBV27 to TRBJ1-1; perhaps TRBD1 as D (5 bases). Germline CDR1 and CDR2: MNHEY and SMNVEV (reference sequence). This CDR3 has 15 residues. With 5 bases removed from V and 0 bases from J, the gap between germline ends came to 13 bases. The CDR3 sequence is CASSLSRGMNTEAFF. In DNA form, the CDR3 reads TGTGCCAGCAGTCTCAGTCGGGGGATGAACACTGAAGCTTTCTTT.

The chain has TRBV11-1 and TRBJ2-7; D unresolved. V was shortened by 0 bases and J by 3 bases, with 6 bases between the two germline ends. The CDR3 is 13 residues long. The germline V gene encodes CDR1 SGHAT and CDR2 FQDESV (reference sequence). DNA of the CDR3: TGTGCCAGCAGCTTAGCATGGGGCTACGAGCAGTACTTC. Protein sequence: CASSLAWGYEQYF.

This clonotype was counted between two and nine times. The CDR3 loop is CARRIQGGTDTQYF. Written as DNA, the CDR3 is TGTGCCAGAAGAATACAGGGTGGCACAGATACGCAGTATTTT. The rearrangement links TRBV21-1 to TRBJ2-3; the D call of TRBD1 is as the table states it, not checked on the DNA. TRBV21-1 corresponds to a pseudogene. The length of the CDR3 is 14 residues.

V usage is TRBV7-3 and J usage is TRBJ2-3; 8 bases map to TRBD2. CDR3 length: 14 amino acids. CDR1 is SGHTA, CDR2 FQGTGA, per germline. With 6 bases clipped from V and 0 bases from J, the junction kept 2 bases outside the gene matches. CDR3 region: CASRPSGSTDTQYF. The CDR3 DNA reads TGTGCCAGCAGACCTAGCGGGAGCACAGATACGCAGTATTTT.

This clonotype was recorded a few times. The chain joins TRBV20-1 to TRBJ1-5; D uncertain. The CDR3 has 14 amino acids. From germline, CDR1 is DFQATT and CDR2 SNEGSKA (reference sequence). V lost 5 bases to trimming and J lost 4 bases, with 15 bases between them. CDR3 nucleotide sequence: TGCAGTGCTGGTATAGGCGAGCCGAATCAGCCCCAGCATTTT. This translates into CSAGIGEPNQPQHF.

This clonotype turned up a few times. The chain links TRBV20-1 to TRBJ2-7; D is tentatively TRBD1 or TRBD2 (5 bases each). The CDR3 spans 14 residues. The ends were cut back, 4 bases at V and 3 bases at J, with 16 bases in the middle. CDR1 and CDR2 from the germline V gene are DFQATT and SNEGSKA (reference sequence). As DNA, the CDR3 is TGCAGTGCTACCGGGACCCGGGTAGGCTACGAGCAGTACTTC. Its translation is CSATGTRVGYEQYF.

The chain recombines TRBV28 with TRBJ1-2; 7 bases line up with TRBD1. From germline, CDR1 is MDHEN and CDR2 SYDVKM. The CDR3 contains 17 residues. With 3 bases clipped from V and 5 bases from J, the junction kept 15 bases outside the gene matches. The CDR3 bases are TGTGCCAGCAGTTTGGGGGGACAGTTAGGGAGTGGGTATGGCTACACCTTC. Its translation: CASSLGGQLGSGYGYTF.

This chain connects TRBV5-8 to TRBJ2-2, with D uncertain. Germline-derived CDR1 and CDR2 are SGHTS and YDEGEE. This CDR3 is built from 13 residues. V lost 2 bases, J lost 5 bases, and 7 bases lay in between. CDR3 loop: CASSFRWTGELFF. The CDR3 DNA reads as TGTGCCAGCAGCTTTCGGTGGACCGGGGAGCTGTTTTTT.

The CDR3 loop reads CSARGDRGREIFGYTF. CDR3 sequence (DNA): TGCAGTGCTAGAGGGGACAGGGGGCGCGAGATCTTCGGCTACACCTTC. The chain recombines TRBV20-1 with TRBJ1-2, with 12 bases aligning to TRBD1. Germline V lookup: CDR1 DFQATT, CDR2 SNEGSKA (reference sequence). The CDR3 is 16 residues long. V shed 1 base and J 8 bases; nucleotides not matched to a gene: 11.

This clonotype has only a few counts. V is TRBV7-3 and J is TRBJ2-3; 8 positions match TRBD2. Germline values: CDR1 SGHTA, CDR2 FQGTGA. The ends lost 1 base at V and 4 bases at J; junction bases unmatched: 10. The CDR3 is made up of 17 amino acids. CDR3 protein: CASSLNPSGSGADTQYF. CDR3 DNA sequence: TGTGCCAGCAGCTTAAACCCCAGCGGGAGTGGCGCAGATACGCAGTATTTT.

The chain couples TRBV20-1 to TRBJ2-3; TRBD2 matches at 8 bases. The CDR3 has 15 amino acids. Looked up from germline, CDR1 is DFQATT and CDR2 is SNEGSKA (reference sequence). The junction had 5 bases not matched to a gene; V was cut back by 1 base and J by 2 bases. DNA of the CDR3: TGCAGTGCTAGAGTAGCGGGGAGTAACACAGATACGCAGTATTTT. It specifies CSARVAGSNTDTQYF.

The rearrangement uses TRBV5-8 and TRBJ1-1; TRBD1 might be the D (5 bases). V was pared by 1 base and J by 4 bases, with 14 bases between. This CDR3 region has 15 residues. Germline CDR1 and CDR2: SGHTS and YDEGEE. The CDR3 region is CASSLSFGRGTEAFF. The CDR3 coding sequence is TGTGCCAGCAGCTTGTCGTTTGGGAGGGGCACTGAAGCTTTCTTT.

On this clonotype itself: One end of the junction does not line up with germline, which may come from a read error. CDR3 bases: TGCAGGGGTGAAGACCGATGGGGGGGCCAAGAGATCCAGTACTTC. Amino acid sequence: CRGEDRWGGQEIQYF. The chain carries TRBV20-1 and TRBJ2-5; possible D gene TRBD2, 7 bases. The germline gives CDR1 DFQATT, CDR2 SNEGSKA (reference sequence). The CDR3 covers 15 residues.

The chain has TRBV18 and TRBJ2-7; no clear D. Germline CDR1 reads KGHSH; CDR2 reads LQKENI. Trimming cost V 2 bases and J 3 bases, with 11 bases left between them. This CDR3 is 14 amino acids long. The CDR3 DNA follows: TGTGCCAGCTCACCATTATCGAAGCTCTACGAGCAGTACTTC. Translating it yields CASSPLSKLYEQYF.

This clonotype was seen only a few times. The chain employs TRBV7-9 and TRBJ2-7; 10 nucleotides align to TRBD2. This CDR3 has 15 amino acids. The ends lost 6 bases at V and 4 bases at J; junction bases unmatched: 9. The germline V gene encodes CDR1 SEHNR and CDR2 FQNEAQ (reference sequence). The CDR3 sequence: CASSLPGLALYEQYF. The CDR3 DNA follows: TGTGCCAGCAGTCTACCGGGACTAGCGTTGTACGAGCAGTACTTC.

This clonotype was seen only a few times. The gene calls are TRBV20-1 and TRBJ2-7; TRBD1 aligns across 10 bases. CDR1 and CDR2 from the germline V gene are DFQATT and SNEGSKA (reference sequence). J lost 5 bases, V lost 4 bases, and 8 bases had no gene match. The CDR3 is 14 residues long. DNA for the CDR3: TGCAGTGCTATATGGGACAGGGGTTTCCACGAGCAGTACTTC. This translates into CSAIWDRGFHEQYF.

J is TRBJ2-2 and V is TRBV7-2; 7 bases agree with TRBD2. The CDR3 is made up of 14 amino acids. Germline loops: CDR1 SGHTA, CDR2 FQGNSA. Trimming cost V 4 bases and J 5 bases; bases outside gene matches: 4. The CDR3 nucleotides read TGTGCCAGCAGCTGGGGGGGGGAGACCGGGGAGCTGTTTTTT. Translated: CASSWGGETGELFF.

The chain has TRBV19 and TRBJ2-3; D might be TRBD2 (6 bases). The CDR3 has 12 amino acids. Germline lookup yields CDR1 LNHDA and CDR2 SQIVND (reference sequence). V dropped 6 bases and J dropped 10 bases, with 14 bases sitting between them. The CDR3 DNA reads TGTGCCAGTAGGGACGGCAGGGAGGCGCAGTATTTT. It yields the protein CASRDGREAQYF.